This T cell receptor (beta chain) was sequenced for a study of long-term antiretroviral therapy in people with HIV. At the survey level, the v3.0 immunoSEQ assay was run. TCRdb keeps only in-frame clones here, not all; method: immunoSEQ multiplex PCR. Seen here are 25,000 to 35,000 clones, 95% to 96% observed once, and the top ten hold 2.4%. The sample consisted of unsorted PBMCs, taken roughly 6.4 years after starting antiretroviral therapy. The source of this sequence is a man aged 25-45 years with HIV.

The DNA for the CDR3 is TGTGCCAGCAGCTTGAGACAGGGGATGGCCAAAAACATTCAGTACTTC. This sequence encodes CASSLRQGMAKNIQYF. This rearrangement joins TRBV5-6 to TRBJ2-4, with 8 bases that match TRBD1. V trimming: 1 base; J trimming: 1 base; junction bases outside the gene matches: 4. CDR3 size: 16 residues. Germline CDR1 SGHDT, CDR2 YYEEEE.